This TCR beta chain was captured in a study of T cell responses to AZD1222 COVID-19 vaccine. Clones were sequenced by immunoSEQ multiplex PCR, and TCRdb holds only the in-frame ones, with some missing. The sample consists of about 130,000 clones, roughly 88% of them appearing once. The receptor comes from an adult who received the AZD1222 COVID-19 vaccine. The sample here was peripheral blood, taken 28 days after the second AZD1222 dose.

The CDR3: CASRSGVVEKLFF. For the CDR3, the DNA is TGTGCCAGTCGATCGGGGGTAGTTGAAAAACTGTTTTTT. The V and J genes are TRBV2 and TRBJ1-4; weak D call: TRBD1 (5 bases). CDR1 and CDR2 from the germline V gene are SNHLY and FYNNEI. Trimming took 9 bases from V and 7 from J, leaving 15 bases between them. CDR3 length: 13 residues.